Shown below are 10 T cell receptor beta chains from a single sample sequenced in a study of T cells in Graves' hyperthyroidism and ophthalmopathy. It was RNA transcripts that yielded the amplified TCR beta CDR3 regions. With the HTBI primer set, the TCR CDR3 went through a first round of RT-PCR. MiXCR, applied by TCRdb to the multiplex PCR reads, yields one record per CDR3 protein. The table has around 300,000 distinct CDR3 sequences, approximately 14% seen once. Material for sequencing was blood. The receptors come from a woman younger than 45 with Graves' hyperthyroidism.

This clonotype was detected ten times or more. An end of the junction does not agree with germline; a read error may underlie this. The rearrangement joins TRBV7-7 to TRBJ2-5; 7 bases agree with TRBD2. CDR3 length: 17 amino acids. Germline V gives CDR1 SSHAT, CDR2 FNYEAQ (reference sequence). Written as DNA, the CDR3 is TGTGCTAGCAGCCCTGGAACGAGCGGGAAGGCGGGGGAGACCCAGTACTTC. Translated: CASSPGTSGKAGETQYF.

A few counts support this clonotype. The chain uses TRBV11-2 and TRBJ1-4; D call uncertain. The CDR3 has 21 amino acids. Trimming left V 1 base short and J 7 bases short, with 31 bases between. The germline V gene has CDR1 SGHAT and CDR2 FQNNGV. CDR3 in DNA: TGTGCCAGCAGCTTAGGATCGGGTGGTGGTTACAATCCAAGGGAGAGTGAAAAACTGTTTTTT. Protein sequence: CASSLGSGGGYNPRESEKLFF.

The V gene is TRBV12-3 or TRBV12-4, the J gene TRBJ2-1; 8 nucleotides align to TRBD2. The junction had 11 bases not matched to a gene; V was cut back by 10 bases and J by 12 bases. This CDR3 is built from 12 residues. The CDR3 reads CATGSGGPGQFF. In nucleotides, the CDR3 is TGTGCCACCGGATCGGGGGGGCCGGGGCAGTTCTTC.

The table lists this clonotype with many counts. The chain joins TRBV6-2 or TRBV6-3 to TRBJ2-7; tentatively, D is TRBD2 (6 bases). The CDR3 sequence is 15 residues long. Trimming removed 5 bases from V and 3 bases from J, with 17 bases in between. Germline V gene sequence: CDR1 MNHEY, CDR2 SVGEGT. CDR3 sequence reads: CASSSVGGLDYEQYF. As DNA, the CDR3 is TGTGCCAGCAGTAGCGTCGGGGGTCTAGACTACGAGCAGTACTTC.

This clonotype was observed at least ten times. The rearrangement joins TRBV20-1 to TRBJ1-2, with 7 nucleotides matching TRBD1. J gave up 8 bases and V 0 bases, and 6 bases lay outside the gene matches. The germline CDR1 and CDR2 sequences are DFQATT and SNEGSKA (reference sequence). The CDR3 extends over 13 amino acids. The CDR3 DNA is TGCAGTGCTAGAGATAAGGGGGCGCGAGGCTACACCTTC. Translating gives CSARDKGARGYTF.

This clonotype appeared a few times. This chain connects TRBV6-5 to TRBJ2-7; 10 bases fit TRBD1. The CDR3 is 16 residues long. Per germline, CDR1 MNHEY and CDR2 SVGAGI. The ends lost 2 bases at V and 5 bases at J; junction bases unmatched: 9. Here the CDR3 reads CASSYVTTGGQDEQYF. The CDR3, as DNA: TGTGCCAGCAGTTACGTAACGACAGGGGGCCAAGACGAGCAGTACTTC.

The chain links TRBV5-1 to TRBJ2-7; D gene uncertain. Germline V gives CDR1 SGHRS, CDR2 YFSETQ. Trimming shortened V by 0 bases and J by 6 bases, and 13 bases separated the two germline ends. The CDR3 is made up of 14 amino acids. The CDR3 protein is CASSLGSIEAEQYF. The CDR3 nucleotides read TGCGCCAGCAGCTTGGGTAGCATAGAGGCCGAGCAGTACTTC.

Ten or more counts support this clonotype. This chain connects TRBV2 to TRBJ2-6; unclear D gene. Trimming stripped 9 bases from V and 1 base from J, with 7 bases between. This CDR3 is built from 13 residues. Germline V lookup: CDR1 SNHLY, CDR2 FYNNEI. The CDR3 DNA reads TGTGCCAGTATCTATTCTGGGGCCAACGTCCTGACTTTC. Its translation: CASIYSGANVLTF.

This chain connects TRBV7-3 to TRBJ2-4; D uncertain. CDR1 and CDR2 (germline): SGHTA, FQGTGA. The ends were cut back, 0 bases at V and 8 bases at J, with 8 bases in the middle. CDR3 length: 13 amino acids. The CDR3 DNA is TGTGCCAGCAGCTTAACTGGGGTTGACATTCAGTACTTC. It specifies CASSLTGVDIQYF.

CDR3 in DNA: TGTGCCAGTCAAATTCCGGGACAGGGGGCCAACGAGCAGTACTTC. It specifies CASQIPGQGANEQYF. This rearrangement joins TRBV6-2 or TRBV6-3 to TRBJ2-7; 12 bases are shared with TRBD1. The CDR3 runs to 15 residues. Germline V CDR1 and CDR2: MNHEY, SVGEGT. Trimming took 9 bases from V and 5 from J; bases not matched to a gene: 11.